The rows below give T cell receptor beta chains drawn from one sample of a study of response to subunit inactivated influenza vaccine. TCRdb re-derived calls from the RT-PCR reads in MiXCR, one entry per CDR3 protein. The sample has some 600,000 distinct CDR3 sequences, 14% seen once. The specimen comprised PBMCs from blood, sampled less than 15 days before vaccination. These receptors were collected from a man aged 50 to 59 who received an inactivated influenza vaccine. Each CDR3 is given with its conserved first and last residue. The D gene is left open where the match is weak. A clone size is listed for some rows: how often the clone was seen (once, few, many), or a class if it is expanded.

size: many; V: TRBV5-1; J: TRBJ2-3; D: TRBD1; DNA: TGCGCCAGCAGCTCGGGGCAGGGGGCAGATACGCAGTATTTT; CDR3: CASSSGQGADTQYF
size: few; V: TRBV12-3/TRBV12-4; J: TRBJ2-1; D: -; DNA: TGTGCCAGCAGCCTACAGGGAAGGGTACACAATGAGCAGTTCTTC; CDR3: CASSLQGRVHNEQFF
size: few; V: TRBV5-1; J: TRBJ2-3; D: -; DNA: TGCGCCAGCAGCACCCCGGACAGCTCTGATACGCAGTATTTT; CDR3: CASSTPDSSDTQYF
size: few; V: TRBV7-9; J: TRBJ2-3; D: -; DNA: TGTGCCAGCAGCCCCTACACGGGGTCGGGCACAGATACGCAGTATTTT; CDR3: CASSPYTGSGTDTQYF
size: many; V: TRBV7-9; J: TRBJ2-3; D: -; DNA: TGTGTCTCAGGCGTCAGCACAGATACGCAGTATTTT; CDR3: CVSGVSTDTQYF
size: -; V: TRBV6-1; J: TRBJ2-2; D: -; DNA: TGTGCCAGCAGGCAGGGGTTCACCGGGGAGCTGTTTTTT; CDR3: CASRQGFTGELFF
size: -; V: TRBV4-1; J: TRBJ2-1; D: TRBD2; DNA: TGCGCCAGCAGCCAAGAGTTAGGGATAGCGGGAGGTCCCCGCTCCTACAATGAGCAGTTCTTC; CDR3: CASSQELGIAGGPRSYNEQFF
size: -; V: TRBV11-2; J: TRBJ2-1; D: -; DNA: TGTGCCAGCAGCTTTCTAGCGACTACTCCCTACAATGAGCAGTTCTTC; CDR3: CASSFLATTPYNEQFF
size: few; V: TRBV7-2; J: TRBJ1-5; D: -; DNA: TGTGCCAGCAGCCCACCGGGTTACAATCAGCCCCAGCATTTT; CDR3: CASSPPGYNQPQHF
size: few; V: TRBV11-2; J: TRBJ2-5; D: -; DNA: TGTGCCAGCAGCTTAGTGGAGGAGGAGACCCAGTACTTC; CDR3: CASSLVEEETQYF
size: few; V: TRBV29-1; J: TRBJ2-1; D: TRBD2; DNA: TGCAGCGTTGACAGCGGGAGTTTCGTTGAGCAGTTCTTC; CDR3: CSVDSGSFVEQFF
size: -; V: TRBV10-3; J: TRBJ1-4; D: -; DNA: TGTGCCATCAGCCGGGACCAGCAAGGTGAAAAACTGTTTTTT; CDR3: CAISRDQQGEKLFF
size: -; V: TRBV4-1; J: TRBJ2-1; D: -; DNA: TGCGCCAGCAGCCCCCGTTGGGGAGGTGAGCAGTTCTTC; CDR3: CASSPRWGGEQFF
size: -; V: TRBV5-1; J: TRBJ2-2; D: -; DNA: TGCGCCAGCAGCTTTAGTGGTTCCCGGGAGCTGTTTTTT; CDR3: CASSFSGSRELFF
size: few; V: TRBV6-2/TRBV6-3; J: TRBJ2-6; D: -; DNA: TGTGCCAGCACCTTGGGACGGCGCTCTGGGGCCAACGTCCTGACTTTC; CDR3: CASTLGRRSGANVLTF
size: -; V: TRBV7-3; J: TRBJ2-1; D: TRBD2; DNA: TGTGCCAGCAGCCCTGCGGGAGCCCTCTCCAATGAGCAGTTCTTC; CDR3: CASSPAGALSNEQFF
size: -; V: TRBV7-2; J: TRBJ2-3; D: -; DNA: TGTGCCAGCAGCTTTTACCAGTCCAGCACAGATACGCAGTATTTT; CDR3: CASSFYQSSTDTQYF
size: many; V: TRBV28; J: TRBJ2-7; D: TRBD1; DNA: TGTGCCAGCAGTGGATGGACAGGGTCCTACGAGCAGTACTTC; CDR3: CASSGWTGSYEQYF
size: few; V: TRBV6-1; J: TRBJ2-5; D: TRBD2; DNA: TGTGCCAGCAGTGAACTGGTCGGGGCTAGCGGGAGAGAGACCCAGTACTTC; CDR3: CASSELVGASGRETQYF
size: -; V: TRBV3-1; J: TRBJ2-5; D: -; DNA: TGTGCCAGCAGCCAAGGTTTCGGTATACGAGAGACCCAGTACTTC; CDR3: CASSQGFGIRETQYF
size: many; V: TRBV18; J: TRBJ2-1; D: TRBD1; DNA: TGTGCCAGCTCACCAAACGAAGGGACAGGGACTACCTACAATGAGCAGTTCTTC; CDR3: CASSPNEGTGTTYNEQFF
size: few; V: TRBV18; J: TRBJ2-1; D: -; DNA: TGTGCCAGCTCACCACCACCTCGGTACAATGAGCAGTTCTTC; CDR3: CASSPPPRYNEQFF
size: -; V: TRBV7-8; J: TRBJ2-1; D: -; DNA: TGTGCCAGCAGCGCCCTTAGGGGGGGGGCATCCTACAATGAGCAGTTCTTC; CDR3: CASSALRGGASYNEQFF
size: -; V: TRBV7-2; J: TRBJ2-7; D: TRBD1; DNA: TGTGCCAGCAGCTTAGTTACAGGGGTCCCCTCTTTC; CDR3: CASSLVTGVPSF
size: -; V: TRBV7-9; J: TRBJ2-7; D: -; DNA: TGTGCCAGCAGCTTAGACTTGGGGGGATACGAGCAGTACTTC; CDR3: CASSLDLGGYEQYF
size: few; V: TRBV15; J: TRBJ2-3; D: -; DNA: TGTGCCACCAGCAGAGAGGTCAGGACTAGCACAGATACGCAGTATTTT; CDR3: CATSREVRTSTDTQYF
size: many; V: TRBV5-6; J: TRBJ2-1; D: -; DNA: TGTGCCAGCAGCTTGGAGGGTTTTAGGGCTACCTACAATGAGCAGTTCTTC; CDR3: CASSLEGFRATYNEQFF
size: few; V: TRBV28; J: TRBJ2-7; D: TRBD2; DNA: TGTGCCAGCAGTCCGGGCGGGAGGGCCGTACCCGAGCAGTACTTC; CDR3: CASSPGGRAVPEQYF